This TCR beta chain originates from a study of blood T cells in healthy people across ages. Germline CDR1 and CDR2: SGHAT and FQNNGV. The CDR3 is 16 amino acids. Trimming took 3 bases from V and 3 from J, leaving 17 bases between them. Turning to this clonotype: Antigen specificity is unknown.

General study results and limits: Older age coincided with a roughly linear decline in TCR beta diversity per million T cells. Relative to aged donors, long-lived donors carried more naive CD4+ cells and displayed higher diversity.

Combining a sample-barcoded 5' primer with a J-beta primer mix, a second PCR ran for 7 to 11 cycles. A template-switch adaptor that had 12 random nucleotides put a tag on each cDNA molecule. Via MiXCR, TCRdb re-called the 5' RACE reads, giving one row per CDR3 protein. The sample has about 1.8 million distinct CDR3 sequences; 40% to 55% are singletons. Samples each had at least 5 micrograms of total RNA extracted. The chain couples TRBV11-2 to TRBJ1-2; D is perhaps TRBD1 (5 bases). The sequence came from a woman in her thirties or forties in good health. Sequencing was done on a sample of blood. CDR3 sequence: CASSFYGLGADYGYTF. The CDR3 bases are TGTGCCAGCAGCTTTTACGGCTTAGGGGCCGACTATGGCTACACCTTC. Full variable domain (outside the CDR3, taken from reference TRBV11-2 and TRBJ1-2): EAGVAQSPRYKIIEKRQSVAFWCNPISGHATLYWYQQILGQGPKLLIQFQNNGVVDDSQLPKDRFSAERLKGVDSTLKIQPAKLEDSAVYLCASSFYGLGADYGYTFGSGTRLTVV.